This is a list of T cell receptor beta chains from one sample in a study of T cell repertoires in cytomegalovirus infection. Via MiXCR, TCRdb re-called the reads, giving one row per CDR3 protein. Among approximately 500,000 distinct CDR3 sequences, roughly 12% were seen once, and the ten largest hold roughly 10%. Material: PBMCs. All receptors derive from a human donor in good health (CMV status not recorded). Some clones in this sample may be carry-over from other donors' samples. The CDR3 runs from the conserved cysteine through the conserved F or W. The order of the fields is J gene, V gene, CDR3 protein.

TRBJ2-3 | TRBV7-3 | CASSLDLTTDTQYF
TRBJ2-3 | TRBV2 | CASGLEGGSTDTQYF
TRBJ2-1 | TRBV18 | CASSPPNRGGNEQFF
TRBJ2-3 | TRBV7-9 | CASSLAGLSSGSWRTDTQYF
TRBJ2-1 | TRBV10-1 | CASSVSGDNEQFF
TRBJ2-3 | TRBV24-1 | CATSDPPGQGASSTDTQYF
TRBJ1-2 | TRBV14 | CASSHLNYGYTF
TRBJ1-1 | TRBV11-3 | CASSPRQIAEAFF
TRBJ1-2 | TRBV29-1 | CSVEKRGGYTF
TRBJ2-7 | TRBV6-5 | CASSLRVGHPQYF
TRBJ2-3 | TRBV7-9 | CASSLGRQGAFTDTQYF
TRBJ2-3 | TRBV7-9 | CASSLAGGQGSTQYF
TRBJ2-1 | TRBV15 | CPTSTKFAEISYNEQFF
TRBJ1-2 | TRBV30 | CALGGPLDIYGYTF
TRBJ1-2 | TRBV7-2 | CASSFGVTSNYGYTF
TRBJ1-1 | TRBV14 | CASSQGIGTWREHTEAFF
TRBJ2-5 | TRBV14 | CASSQDRGLGEETQYF
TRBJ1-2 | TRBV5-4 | CASSFQGNNYGYTF
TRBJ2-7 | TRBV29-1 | CSGYTGTGRSEQYF
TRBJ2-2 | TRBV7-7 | CASSPSGAFTGELFF
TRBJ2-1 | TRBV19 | CASSSRAGGPESEQFF
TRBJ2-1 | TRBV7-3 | CASSFSGGAYEQFF
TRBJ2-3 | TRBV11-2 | CASGRETRDTQYF
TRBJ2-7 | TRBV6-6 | CASSYRDFYEQYF
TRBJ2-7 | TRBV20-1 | CSAPHQGSEQYF
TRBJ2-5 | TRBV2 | CASSVSDQETQYF
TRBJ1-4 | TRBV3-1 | CASSQAGREKLFF
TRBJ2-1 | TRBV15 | CATSSRDRGYNEQFF
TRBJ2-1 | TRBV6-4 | CASSLRMSTYNEQFF
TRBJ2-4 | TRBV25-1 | CASSGGGQALDIQYF
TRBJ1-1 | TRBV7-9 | CASSHQLNTEAFF